This T cell receptor (beta chain) appears in the sequencing data of a study of blood T cell repertoires in COVID-19. Participants came from roughly 23 US areas, aged roughly 18 to 100 years. Germline V gene lookup returns CDR1 ENHRY and CDR2 SYGVKD. The V segment lost 2 bases and the J segment 2 bases; nucleotides outside the gene matches: 4. The CDR3 sequence is 16 residues long. Repertoires were generated with immunoSEQ multiplex PCR, while TCRdb's copy carries only in-frame clones and drops some. Of approximately 130,000 clones listed, roughly four fifths are singletons. What was sequenced was PBMCs or T cells enriched from blood (not recorded which). The clonotype originates from a man aged 25-45 years who had recovered from COVID-19. The chain joins TRBV10-3 to TRBJ1-5; the match to TRBD1 covers 9 bases. The CDR3 sequence: CAISERTGVGNQPQHF. The CDR3 bases are TGTGCCATCAGTGAGAGGACAGGGGTTGGCAATCAGCCCCAGCATTTT.